The entry that follows covers one T cell receptor (beta chain) sequence. This record belongs to a study of technical replicates of blood from several donors. This CDR3 is built from 17 residues. Germline V gene lookup returns CDR1 SGHNT and CDR2 YENEEA. V was pared by 5 bases and J by 2 bases, with 19 bases between. Clones were read by immunoSEQ multiplex PCR, and TCRdb kept only the in-frame ones, dropping some. The sample has approximately 69,000 clones, roughly 97% seen once. This TCR was sampled from a human donor in good health. The sample consisted of T cells isolated from PBMCs. This sequence joins TRBV11-3 and TRBJ2-1, with D maybe TRBD2 (6 bases). The CDR3 bases are TGTGCCAGCAGCCTCGGGACGAGCGGGTATACCTACAATGAGCAGTTCTTC. Its translation: CASSLGTSGYTYNEQFF.